Described below is a single T cell receptor beta chain sequence and its context. The antigen it binds to is not known. No base-level quality is on record; no much larger clone is a single base apart. The sample comes from a study of blood T cell repertoires in COVID-19 (TCRdb year 2020). Regarding the study in general: Samples covering the acute and convalescent phases of COVID-19 were provided by collaborators in the United States, Italy and Spain. Nearly every sample came with metadata listing a de-identified subject ID, COVID-19 status, age in years and sex. Samples were obtained from the ongoing ImmuneRACE study (first 160 participants) and from some 1,200 subjects provided by 6 global collaborators. The prospective study material was composed of cDNA or gDNA derived from T cells, B-cell-depleted T cells, or PBMCs. The dataset comprised deeply sampled blood TCRbeta repertoires from subjects exposed to, actively infected with, or recovered from COVID-19. Where available, HLA class I and class II types were taken from metadata supplied by the sample provider and were not determined by assay-based typing. The repertoires were released in a freely available public database intended as a resource for research on the immune response to SARS-CoV-2. The paper as a whole reports these results and caveats: How much clinical and demographic metadata was included differed by source and by participant, and the metadata was provided uncurated.

Clipping removes 1 base from V and 1 base from J, with 7 as the unmatched junction base count. Inclusive of the bounding cysteine and phenylalanine, the CDR3 is 17 residues long. Solely the CDR3 DNA is kept, with 51 bases framed from the first base. The germline V gene provides CDR1 SGHTA and CDR2 FQGNSA. The immunoSEQ Assay, a bias-controlled multiplex PCR, was used to amplify TCRbeta CDR3 regions from genomic DNA. The authors' analysis ran thus. The number of nucleated cells in each sample was estimated by amplification of reference gene primers within the assay. To quantify the absolute abundance of each unique TCRbeta CDR3 rearrangement, sequence reads were collapsed and filtered. For each sample, productive Simpson clonality was calculated as the square root of Simpson's diversity index across productive rearrangements. The clones in this table, taken by TCRdb from immuneACCESS, are in-frame only. Not every clone is retained; where verified, under half of the shortfall comes from an unresolved V gene, and the cause of the rest is unknown. V, J and clone size derive from that table, while D and trimming were established from the DNA sequence. The sample table lists some 260,000 clones, 80% to 90% of them with a count of one. Jointly, the top ten make up about 1.3% of the sample.

Collaborating institutions collected whole blood in K2EDTA tubes following their own protocols. For TCRbeta analysis, collaborators shipped samples in one of three forms: frozen whole blood, isolated PBMCs, or DNA extracted from either of those sample types. Sequenced sample: peripheral blood. This receptor chain uses TRBV7-2 and TRBJ2-3, with 8 bases in between that match TRBD1. This clonotype was obtained from a man at least 80 years old with acute or convalescent COVID-19. The CDR3 region has the sequence CASSLDRTGFGTDTQYF. The bases are TGTGCCAGCAGCTTAGATCGGACAGGGTTCGGCACAGATACGCAGTATTTT.